Listed here are 10 T cell receptor beta chains from one sample, sequenced in a study of post-analysis software for immune sequencing data. Whole-study findings and limits: In patients, TRBV5-6, TRBV5-1 and TRBV20-1 belonged to five TRBV segments found more frequently than in controls.

The antigens these receptors bind are not known. Unique molecular identifiers had been added to the TCR beta cDNA libraries. TCRdb reprocessed the PCR reads with MiXCR, giving one entry per CDR3 protein. In the table there are about 770,000 distinct CDR3 sequences, 46% of which are singletons. Input material: blood. The receptor source for this set is a girl aged 10 to 17 with multiple sclerosis.

This clonotype was seen more than once but under ten times. The gene calls are TRBV10-3 and TRBJ2-1; possibly TRBD2 for D (6 bases). The CDR3 covers 14 residues. Germline V CDR1 and CDR2: ENHRY, SYGVKD. Deletions cut 9 bases from V and 5 bases from J, with 17 bases between. In nucleotides, the CDR3 is TGTGCCATGGGCCCCGGGGGACCCCACAATGAGCAGTTCTTC. It encodes CAMGPGGPHNEQFF.

The chain is built from TRBV6-2 or TRBV6-3 and TRBJ2-1, with 11 bases lining up with TRBD2. The CDR3 contains 16 residues. Germline V CDR1 and CDR2: MNHEY, SVGEGT. V was clipped by 6 bases and J by 4 bases; unmatched bases: 8. CDR3 sequence reads: CASSRLTSGDYNEQFF. CDR3 in DNA: TGTGCCAGCAGCCGGCTGACTAGCGGGGATTACAATGAGCAGTTCTTC.

This clonotype was counted only a few times. The chain recombines TRBV11-1 with TRBJ2-3; D unclear. The germline V and J ends were trimmed by 5 bases and 2 bases, with 8 bases remaining between them. The CDR3 contains 13 residues. Germline V gives CDR1 SGHAT, CDR2 FQDESV (reference sequence). In DNA form, the CDR3 reads TGTGCCAGCAGCCGATTCGCCACAGATACGCAGTATTTT. Translated: CASSRFATDTQYF. Based on the CDR3 plus reference TRBV11-1 and TRBJ2-3, the full variable domain is EAEVAQSPRYKITEKSQAVAFWCDPISGHATLYWYRQILGQGPELLVQFQDESVVDDSQLPKDRFSAERLKGVDSTLKIQPAELGDSAMYLCASSRFATDTQYFGPGTRLTVL.

The table lists this clonotype with a few counts. This chain uses TRBV10-3 with TRBJ2-2, with a tentative D call TRBD1 (6 bases). Between the trimmed V and J ends, which lost 6 bases and 6 bases, there was a span of 17 bases. Germline CDR1 ENHRY, CDR2 SYGVKD. This CDR3 region has 15 residues. In DNA, the CDR3 is TGTGCCATCAGCCCGGGACAACCCCGAGCCGGGGAGCTGTTTTTT. This codes for CAISPGQPRAGELFF.

V and J are TRBV12-3 or TRBV12-4 and TRBJ1-2; no reliable D call. The CDR3 loop spans 14 amino acids. V was cut by 6 bases and J by 4 bases, with 15 bases left in between. The CDR3 coding sequence is TGTGCCAGCAGCCGAGACGGGGATTCCTATGGCTACACCTTC. Its translation is CASSRDGDSYGYTF.

This clonotype turned up a few times. The chain uses TRBV7-2 and TRBJ1-2; no clear D gene. The CDR3 is 12 amino acids. V was cut by 5 bases and J by 6 bases, with 10 bases left in between. The V gene's germline CDR1 is SGHTA and CDR2 FQGNSA. CDR3 residues: CASSPKTDGYTF. The CDR3 DNA follows: TGTGCCAGCAGCCCGAAGACGGATGGCTACACCTTC.

The rearrangement uses TRBV7-6 and TRBJ1-2; TRBD1 is a possible D gene (6 bases). Germline V gene sequence: CDR1 SGHVS, CDR2 FNYEAQ. V lost 1 base and J 4 bases, leaving 13 bases between the germline ends. CDR3 length equals 15 residues. The chain's CDR3 is CASSLVPGAGYGYTF. The CDR3 DNA follows: TGTGCCAGCAGCTTAGTCCCAGGGGCCGGCTATGGCTACACCTTC.

In its sample, this clonotype was seen once. The chain uses TRBV7-2 and TRBJ2-3, with a possible D match to TRBD2 (6 bases). From germline, CDR1 is SGHTA and CDR2 FQGNSA. The CDR3 sequence is 16 residues long. With 3 bases removed from V and 4 bases from J, the gap between germline ends came to 17 bases. CDR3 sequence: CASSLGREFGADTQYF. The CDR3 nucleotides are TGTGCCAGCAGCTTGGGACGGGAGTTTGGGGCAGATACGCAGTATTTT.

V gene TRBV10-3 combines with J gene TRBJ2-3; maybe TRBD1 (5 bases). Deletions cut 3 bases from V and 2 bases from J, with 9 bases between. Germline V gene sequence: CDR1 ENHRY, CDR2 SYGVKD. This CDR3 is built from 14 residues. In DNA, the CDR3 is TGTGCCATCAGTGAAGGGGCGCTCACAGATACGCAGTATTTT. As protein: CAISEGALTDTQYF.

This clonotype appeared a few times. The chain joins TRBV24-1 to TRBJ2-5, with D possibly being TRBD2 (6 bases). Germline CDR1 and CDR2: KGHDR and SFDVKD. The CDR3 extends over 15 amino acids. Trimming stripped 4 bases from V and 0 bases from J, with 11 bases between. This CDR3 is CATSDPRDYQETQYF. Written as DNA, the CDR3 is TGTGCCACCAGTGACCCCCGGGACTACCAAGAGACCCAGTACTTC.